This T cell receptor beta chain was sequenced in a study of T cells in Graves' hyperthyroidism and ophthalmopathy. Study results and limitations: The model foresaw ophthalmopathy a median 6.5 months prior to onset. Most expanded thyroid clonotypes above 0.001 recurred in blood. Ophthalmopathy was separated from stable hyperthyroidism by a 13 V-J model.

Amplification yielded TCR beta CDR3 regions, with RNA transcripts as the source. The HTBI primer set drove a first-round RT-PCR of the TCR CDR3. TCRdb analysed the multiplex PCR reads with MiXCR anew, one entry per CDR3 protein. This table has about 400,000 distinct CDR3 sequences, about 15% appearing once. V was trimmed by 6 bases and J by 2 bases, leaving 12 bases between them. This CDR3 has 14 amino acids. Germline CDR1 MNHNS, CDR2 SASEGT. Using around 10 ml of fresh peripheral blood, PBMCs were prepared. This clonotype was recorded at least ten times. The antigen remains unidentified. Sequenced: blood. The sequence derives from a woman in her 30s with Graves' hyperthyroidism. V gene TRBV6-1 combines with J gene TRBJ2-3, with D uncertain. The CDR3 loop reads CASSWSSDTDTQYF. The CDR3 DNA sequence: TGTGCCAGCAGCTGGTCTTCTGACACAGATACGCAGTATTTT.